The rows below give T cell receptor beta chains drawn from one sample of a study of blood T cell repertoires in COVID-19. Here immunoSEQ multiplex PCR was the method, and the copy in TCRdb shows in-frame clones only, minus some. The sample holds more than 250,000 clones, 92% seen once. The sequencing input was PBMCs or T cells enriched from blood (not recorded which). These receptors all stem from a woman younger than 45 who had recovered from COVID-19. Each CDR3 is given with its conserved first and last residue.

V: TRBV5-1; length: 16; J: TRBJ1-4; CDR3: CASSRGPRGPGEKLFF
V: TRBV5-1; length: 13; J: TRBJ2-7; CDR3: CASRWTTLGEQYF
V: TRBV20-1; length: 10; J: TRBJ1-2; CDR3: CSAESNGYTF
V: TRBV7-2; length: 15; J: TRBJ2-7; CDR3: CASSLAPGSGLEQYF
V: TRBV28; length: 13; J: TRBJ1-5; CDR3: CASSLTGFQPQHF
V: TRBV4-1; length: 18; J: TRBJ2-7; CDR3: CASSQAGWARANKREQYF
V: TRBV3-1/TRBV3-2; length: 17; J: TRBJ2-3; CDR3: CASSQEGTGGSPDTQYF
V: TRBV6-5; length: 15; J: TRBJ1-2; CDR3: CASSSSGTGVFGYTF
V: TRBV10-3; length: 14; J: TRBJ2-5; CDR3: CAISEPQGTETQYF
V: TRBV4-2; length: 15; J: TRBJ2-3; CDR3: CASSQVSGSADTQYF
V: TRBV28; length: 14; J: TRBJ2-7; CDR3: CASSFLPGVYEQYF
V: TRBV7-2; length: 13; J: TRBJ1-4; CDR3: CASSFLAGGQLFF
V: TRBV7-9; length: 12; J: TRBJ2-5; CDR3: CASSSGGETQYF
V: TRBV3-1/TRBV3-2; length: 17; J: TRBJ2-3; CDR3: CASSQSPTSARTDTQYF